This T cell receptor (beta chain) emerged from a study of blood T cells in healthy people across ages. The authors ran a second PCR of about 7 to 11 cycles using a sample-barcoded 5' primer and a J-beta primer mix. TCRdb called the 5' RACE reads again in MiXCR, with one record for every CDR3 protein. The table lists over 750,000 distinct CDR3 sequences, roughly 25% of them singletons. This clonotype has just a few counts. Germline V lookup: CDR1 SGDLS, CDR2 YYNGEE. The CDR3 is made up of 13 amino acids. These same data were also listed under a study on T cells of mothers and their children. As that report states: Related mother-child pairs shared slightly more overlap than unrelated pairs, but the difference was non-significant.

The sequence was obtained from a boy between 10 and 17 years old in good health. This chain uses TRBV9 with TRBJ2-5, with D perhaps TRBD2 (5 bases). The tail of the sequence fits TRBJ2-1 better, so the J call may be wrong. Input material: blood. The CDR3 here is CASSPVGSLGQFF. CDR3 in DNA: TGTGCCAGCAGCCCCGTGGGGAGCTTAGGTCAGTTCTTC.